The rows below give T cell receptor beta chains drawn from one sample of a study of blood T cell repertoires in COVID-19. The table came from immunoSEQ multiplex PCR; TCRdb's copy has only in-frame clones and leaves some out. The data show 150,000 to 200,000 clones, around 86% seen once. Sample: peripheral blood. The receptors here all came from a woman at least 80 years old in a cohort sampled during active or convalescent COVID-19. Both conserved end residues are part of each CDR3. Each record gives: CDR3 length, J gene, D gene, V gene, clone size, CDR3 DNA, CDR3 protein. The D gene is left open where the match is weak. Part of the rows lack a size; the others show once, few, many or a class for expanded clones.

length: 13
J: TRBJ1-4
D: .
V: TRBV12-3/TRBV12-4
size: once
DNA: TGTGCCAGCAGGCGTGGGGCTGGTGAAAAACTGTTTTTT
CDR3: CASRRGAGEKLFF

length: 15
J: TRBJ1-4
D: .
V: TRBV4-3
size: .
DNA: TGCGCCAGCAGCCCTAACAGGGCCAATAATGAAAAACTGTTTTTT
CDR3: CASSPNRANNEKLFF

length: 15
J: TRBJ1-5
D: TRBD1
V: TRBV2
size: .
DNA: TGTGCCAGCAGGACGACAGGGGGCGCGAATCAGCCCCAGCATTTT
CDR3: CASRTTGGANQPQHF

length: 14
J: TRBJ1-2
D: TRBD1
V: TRBV5-1
size: .
DNA: TGCGCCAGCAGCTTGTCGCAGGGGGCTCATGGCTACACCTTC
CDR3: CASSLSQGAHGYTF

length: 13
J: TRBJ1-2
D: .
V: TRBV18
size: .
DNA: TGTGCCAGCTCTCCAGGCCCAGGATATGGCTACACCTTC
CDR3: CASSPGPGYGYTF

length: 15
J: TRBJ2-5
D: TRBD2
V: TRBV4-1
size: .
DNA: TGCGCCAGCAGCCAATTTAGCGGGGGGGCCAGGACCCAGTACTTC
CDR3: CASSQFSGGARTQYF

length: 15
J: TRBJ1-5
D: .
V: TRBV7-2
size: .
DNA: TGTGCCAGCAGCTTCAGAGGACAAATCAATCAGCCCCAGCATTTT
CDR3: CASSFRGQINQPQHF

length: 13
J: TRBJ2-5
D: TRBD1
V: TRBV14
size: .
DNA: TGTGCCAGCAGCCTGGGACAGGAAGAGACCCAGTACTTC
CDR3: CASSLGQEETQYF

length: 19
J: TRBJ2-2
D: TRBD2
V: TRBV4-3
size: .
DNA: TGCGCCAGCAGCCAGGATAGCGGGGGGGGAAGGGTGAACACCGGGGAGCTGTTTTTT
CDR3: CASSQDSGGGRVNTGELFF

length: 13
J: TRBJ1-6
D: .
V: TRBV6-6
size: .
DNA: TGTGCCAGCATCTCGGCCAGGGATTCACCCCTCCACTTT
CDR3: CASISARDSPLHF

length: 15
J: TRBJ1-2
D: TRBD1
V: TRBV6-5
size: .
DNA: TGTGCCAGCAGTTACCCGGGACAGGGCTTATGGGGCTACACCTTC
CDR3: CASSYPGQGLWGYTF

length: 14
J: TRBJ1-2
D: TRBD1
V: TRBV19
size: .
DNA: TGTGCCAGTAGTAGGCGGGGACAGAACTATGGCTACACCTTC
CDR3: CASSRRGQNYGYTF

length: 21
J: TRBJ2-1
D: TRBD2
V: TRBV5-1
size: .
DNA: TGCGCCAGCAGCCGGACAGCTCCCGGGACTAGCGGGAGAAAAGGGTACAATGAGCAGTTCTTC
CDR3: CASSRTAPGTSGRKGYNEQFF

length: 15
J: TRBJ1-1
D: .
V: TRBV7-9
size: .
DNA: TGTGCCAGCAGCTTTTCTTCCCAGAGGGAGGCTGAAGCTTTCTTT
CDR3: CASSFSSQREAEAFF

length: 13
J: TRBJ1-2
D: .
V: TRBV14
size: .
DNA: TGTGCCAGCAGCCCAACGCGGGGCTATGGCTACACCTTC
CDR3: CASSPTRGYGYTF

length: 17
J: TRBJ1-2
D: .
V: TRBV3-1/TRBV3-2
size: .
DNA: TGTGCCAGCAGCCACGAGGCCCTCTGCGGGGGGCTTTATGGCTACACCTTC
CDR3: CASSHEALCGGLYGYTF

length: 17
J: TRBJ1-5
D: .
V: TRBV28
size: once
DNA: TGTGCCAGCAGTTTATGGGCAGGAGGGACCCCAAATCAGCCCCAGCATTTT
CDR3: CASSLWAGGTPNQPQHF

length: 13
J: TRBJ1-3
D: .
V: TRBV2
size: .
DNA: TGTGCCAGCTTGTTCAGTTTGGGAAACACCATATATTTT
CDR3: CASLFSLGNTIYF

length: 17
J: TRBJ2-3
D: TRBD2
V: TRBV5-1
size: .
DNA: TGCGCCAGCAGCTTGGGCGCTAGCGGGAGGGCCCTCGGTACGCAGTATTTT
CDR3: CASSLGASGRALGTQYF

length: 14
J: TRBJ2-7
D: TRBD1
V: TRBV10-1
size: .
DNA: TGCGCCAGCAGTCCGGGACAGACGTCCTACGAGCAGTACTTC
CDR3: CASSPGQTSYEQYF

length: 11
J: TRBJ1-1
D: .
V: TRBV19
size: .
DNA: TGTGCCAGTAGTATCCAGGGGAGTGCTTTCTTT
CDR3: CASSIQGSAFF

length: 17
J: TRBJ2-7
D: TRBD1
V: TRBV30
size: .
DNA: TGTGCCTGGTCAAGGGGGACAGGGGGCGCATTTTCCTACGAGCAGTACTTC
CDR3: CAWSRGTGGAFSYEQYF

length: 15
J: TRBJ2-5
D: .
V: TRBV6-2/TRBV6-3
size: .
DNA: TGTGCCAGCAGTGTGGGACTTCAGGGCATGGAGACCCAGTACTTC
CDR3: CASSVGLQGMETQYF

length: 15
J: TRBJ2-3
D: .
V: TRBV5-1
size: once
DNA: TGCGCCAGCAGCCTGACCGCCCACGGGGCAGATACGCAGTATTTT
CDR3: CASSLTAHGADTQYF

length: 16
J: TRBJ2-3
D: TRBD2
V: TRBV24-1
size: .
DNA: TGTGCCACCAGAACTAGCGGGAGGGCGGGGGCAGATACGCAGTATTTT
CDR3: CATRTSGRAGADTQYF

length: 13
J: TRBJ1-5
D: .
V: TRBV6-5
size: .
DNA: TGTGCCACCCATCGGGGGGCTGGGCAGCCCCAGCATTTT
CDR3: CATHRGAGQPQHF

length: 16
J: TRBJ2-2
D: TRBD1
V: TRBV6-1
size: .
DNA: TGTGCCAGCAGTGCCCGGACAAGGGGGCGGGCCGGGGAGCTGTTTTTT
CDR3: CASSARTRGRAGELFF

length: 14
J: TRBJ2-2
D: .
V: TRBV20-1
size: .
DNA: TGCAGTGCTAGTCCCAGCTCGGGCACCGGGGAGCTGTTTTTT
CDR3: CSASPSSGTGELFF

length: 11
J: TRBJ1-2
D: .
V: TRBV6-7
size: .
DNA: TGTGCCAGCAGGGACAGCTATGGCTACACCTTC
CDR3: CASRDSYGYTF

length: 13
J: TRBJ2-3
D: .
V: TRBV19
size: .
DNA: TGTGCCAGTAGACAGATTCAGGGAGATACGCAGTATTTT
CDR3: CASRQIQGDTQYF

length: 14
J: TRBJ1-3
D: .
V: TRBV7-6
size: .
DNA: TGTGCCAGCAGCTTTACGGGGCCAGGGGACACCATATATTTT
CDR3: CASSFTGPGDTIYF

length: 12
J: TRBJ1-1
D: .
V: TRBV7-9
size: once
DNA: TGTGCCAGCGACGGGGGGTCTACTGAAGCTTTCTTT
CDR3: CASDGGSTEAFF

length: 14
J: TRBJ1-6
D: .
V: TRBV11-3
size: .
DNA: TGTGCCAGCAGCTACAAGGGTAGCGTTTCACCCCTCCACTTT
CDR3: CASSYKGSVSPLHF

length: 15
J: TRBJ2-1
D: .
V: TRBV9
size: .
DNA: TGTGCCAGCAGCCCGGGTCTGAGCTCCTACAATGAGCAGTTCTTC
CDR3: CASSPGLSSYNEQFF

length: 13
J: TRBJ2-5
D: .
V: TRBV5-6
size: .
DNA: TGTGCCAGCAGCCAAGTCGCGCGGGAGACCCAGTACTTC
CDR3: CASSQVARETQYF

length: 14
J: TRBJ1-5
D: TRBD1
V: TRBV7-9
size: .
DNA: TGTGCCAGCAGCTCCCAGGGGGCAGGTCAGCCCCAGCATTTT
CDR3: CASSSQGAGQPQHF

length: 13
J: TRBJ1-6
D: .
V: TRBV4-3
size: .
DNA: TGCGCCAGCAGCCGAACTGATAATTCACCCCTCCACTTT
CDR3: CASSRTDNSPLHF

length: 14
J: TRBJ1-1
D: .
V: TRBV12-5
size: .
DNA: TGTGCTAGTGGTCAGGGGATGGTGAACACTGAAGCTTTCTTT
CDR3: CASGQGMVNTEAFF

length: 15
J: TRBJ1-5
D: TRBD1
V: TRBV7-2
size: .
DNA: TGTGCCAGCAGCCCTAGGAGGGGGCGCGATCAGCCCCAGCATTTT
CDR3: CASSPRRGRDQPQHF

length: 15
J: TRBJ2-1
D: TRBD2
V: TRBV7-2
size: .
DNA: TGTGCCAGCAGCTTTTTGGGACTAGCTACCAATGAGCAGTTCTTC
CDR3: CASSFLGLATNEQFF

length: 15
J: TRBJ1-1
D: .
V: TRBV27
size: .
DNA: TGTGCCAGCAGTTTACACCAGGGAAGGGACACTGAAGCTTTCTTT
CDR3: CASSLHQGRDTEAFF

length: 13
J: TRBJ1-1
D: .
V: TRBV28
size: .
DNA: TGTGCCAGCAGTTTATCAGGGCACACTGAAGCTTTCTTT
CDR3: CASSLSGHTEAFF

length: 16
J: TRBJ1-2
D: .
V: TRBV10-3
size: .
DNA: TGTGCCATCAGTCTACCGGGTCCCAGAGGTCGATATGGCTACACCTTC
CDR3: CAISLPGPRGRYGYTF

length: 14
J: TRBJ1-1
D: .
V: TRBV9
size: .
DNA: TGTGCCAGCAGTTTGACAGCGATGAACACTGAAGCTTTCTTT
CDR3: CASSLTAMNTEAFF

length: 13
J: TRBJ2-3
D: .
V: TRBV5-1
size: .
DNA: TGCGCCAGCAGCTCTGGACTCTCGGATACGCAGTATTTT
CDR3: CASSSGLSDTQYF

length: 15
J: TRBJ2-5
D: .
V: TRBV3-1/TRBV3-2
size: .
DNA: TGTGCCAGCAGCCAAGCTGGGGGGTGGGTTGAGACCCAGTACTTC
CDR3: CASSQAGGWVETQYF

length: 15
J: TRBJ2-7
D: .
V: TRBV7-9
size: few
DNA: TGTGCCAGCAGCTTAGCTCAGGGCCTCTCCTACGAGCAGTACTTC
CDR3: CASSLAQGLSYEQYF

length: 15
J: TRBJ1-4
D: .
V: TRBV19
size: .
DNA: TGTGCCAGTAGCAGGAAGGTTGCAACTAATGAAAAACTGTTTTTT
CDR3: CASSRKVATNEKLFF

length: 13
J: TRBJ2-7
D: TRBD2
V: TRBV28
size: .
DNA: TGTGCCAGTCTGAGCGGGGGGGGATACGAGCAGTACTTC
CDR3: CASLSGGGYEQYF

length: 16
J: TRBJ2-5
D: TRBD2
V: TRBV28
size: .
DNA: TGTGCCAGCAGTTTAGGACTAGCGGGGGGCCAAGAGACCCAGTACTTC
CDR3: CASSLGLAGGQETQYF

length: 15
J: TRBJ1-2
D: .
V: TRBV15
size: .
DNA: TGTGCCACCAGCAGCCCGCGGCAGCAGACCTCCGGCTACACCTTC
CDR3: CATSSPRQQTSGYTF

length: 14
J: TRBJ1-5
D: .
V: TRBV3-1/TRBV3-2
size: .
DNA: TGTGCCAGCAGCCAAGCAGGGTTTCACCAGCCCCAGCATTTT
CDR3: CASSQAGFHQPQHF

length: 16
J: TRBJ2-7
D: TRBD1
V: TRBV6-5
size: .
DNA: TGTGCCAGCAGTTACGGGGACAGGGGGTACACCTACGAGCAGTACTTC
CDR3: CASSYGDRGYTYEQYF

length: 16
J: TRBJ1-6
D: .
V: TRBV10-2
size: .
DNA: TGCGCCAGCAGTGAGTCGGGACAAGCTAATAATTCACCCCTCCACTTT
CDR3: CASSESGQANNSPLHF

length: 18
J: TRBJ2-1
D: TRBD2
V: TRBV27
size: .
DNA: TGTGCCAGCAGTTTAGGGCTAGCGGGAGGGGGGGCCCACAATGAGCAGTTCTTC
CDR3: CASSLGLAGGGAHNEQFF

length: 11
J: TRBJ1-1
D: .
V: TRBV24-1
size: .
DNA: TGTGCCACCCTCCACGGGAATAGGGCTTTCTTT
CDR3: CATLHGNRAFF

length: 19
J: TRBJ2-3
D: TRBD2
V: TRBV15
size: .
DNA: TGTGCCACCAGCAGACCCCTGGGACTAGCGGGAGAGTACACAGATACGCAGTATTTT
CDR3: CATSRPLGLAGEYTDTQYF

length: 16
J: TRBJ2-3
D: TRBD2
V: TRBV7-2
size: .
DNA: TGTGCCAGCAGCTTAGCGACGGTAGCGGGGGTAGATACGCAGTATTTT
CDR3: CASSLATVAGVDTQYF